This is a list of T cell receptor beta chains from one sample in a study of blood T cell repertoires in COVID-19. Some clones are missing from TCRdb's copy, which holds only in-frame ones; the method was immunoSEQ multiplex PCR. The data show almost 70,000 clones, about four fifths seen once. Sequenced: peripheral blood. Source of these receptors: a human donor in a cohort sampled during active COVID-19. Both conserved end residues are part of each CDR3. Each record gives: D gene, J gene, clone size, V gene, CDR3 DNA, CDR3 protein. The D gene is left open where the match is weak. The size of a clone is reported for some rows only, either as once, few or many, or as a class for expanded clones.

- | TRBJ1-2 | - | TRBV6-1 | TGTGCCAGCAGTGAACGGGGGGCGTTCTATGGCTACACCTTC | CASSERGAFYGYTF
TRBD1 | TRBJ1-3 | many | TRBV27 | TGTGCCAGCAGTCCTTTTCCGACAGGGGGCCCTGGAAACACCATATATTTT | CASSPFPTGGPGNTIYF
- | TRBJ2-7 | - | TRBV18 | TGTGCCAGCTCACAAGCCAGCCGGGTCGCGGGGGAGCAGTACTTC | CASSQASRVAGEQYF
TRBD1 | TRBJ1-4 | - | TRBV13 | TGTGCCAGCAGCCCCACCACCGGGACAGGGCGGAAAAAACTGTTTTTT | CASSPTTGTGRKKLFF
TRBD1 | TRBJ1-4 | - | TRBV5-1 | TGCGCCAGCAGCCCTACGACAGGGAGAGCTAATGAAAAACTGTTTTTT | CASSPTTGRANEKLFF
TRBD1 | TRBJ2-7 | - | TRBV27 | TGTGCCAGCAGGACAGGGAGCTCCTACGAGCAGTACTTC | CASRTGSSYEQYF
TRBD1 | TRBJ2-7 | - | TRBV5-1 | TGCGCCAGCAGCTTGGGGACAGGTTCCTTCTACGAGCAGTACTTC | CASSLGTGSFYEQYF
- | TRBJ2-7 | - | TRBV9 | TGTGCCAGCAGCGTTTCTCAGGCCTCCTACGAGCAGTACTTC | CASSVSQASYEQYF
- | TRBJ2-3 | - | TRBV7-6 | TGTGCCAGCAGCTTAATGACAGGCCTCACAGATACGCAGTATTTT | CASSLMTGLTDTQYF
TRBD2 | TRBJ2-6 | - | TRBV19 | TGTGCCAGTAGTATGGCGGGGGGGGACTCTGGGGCCAACGTCCTGACTTTC | CASSMAGGDSGANVLTF
- | TRBJ1-5 | - | TRBV27 | TGTGCCAGCAGTGGTTCAGGGTACAATCAGCCCCAGCATTTT | CASSGSGYNQPQHF
- | TRBJ1-1 | - | TRBV6-1 | TGTGCCAGCAGTGAAAGAGGCAGGGCGAACACTGAAGCTTTCTTT | CASSERGRANTEAFF
- | TRBJ2-7 | - | TRBV6-5 | TGTGCCAGCGCGACCCCGGGGGCCTACGAGCAGTACTTC | CASATPGAYEQYF
- | TRBJ1-3 | - | TRBV5-1 | TGCGCCAGCAGCTTTACAACCTCTGGAAACACCATATATTTT | CASSFTTSGNTIYF
TRBD1 | TRBJ2-7 | - | TRBV28 | TGTGCCAGCAGTTTAGCCGGGACAGGGGTTTACTACGAGCAGTACTTC | CASSLAGTGVYYEQYF